This is a list of T cell receptor beta chains from one sample in a study of PD-1 blockade in classical Hodgkin lymphoma. Method: immunoSEQ multiplex PCR; TCRdb's copy keeps in-frame clones and lacks some. The table records around 18,000 clones, roughly three quarters of them present only once. This sample comprised CD4+ T cells from blood, obtained before the fourth cycle of nivolumab. The receptors stem from a human donor with classical Hodgkin lymphoma. Each CDR3 is given with its conserved first and last residue. Each record gives: D gene, V gene, clone size, J gene, CDR3 DNA, CDR3 protein. D genes are given only for firm matches. Not every row has a clone size; where given, it reads once, few, many or a size class.

TRBD1	TRBV27	-	TRBJ2-6	TGTGCCAGCAGTTCTAACAGGGGAACGGGCTCTGGGGCCAACGTCCTGACTTTC	CASSSNRGTGSGANVLTF
TRBD1	TRBV2	once	TRBJ1-2	TGTGCCAGCAGGAGGGGGACAGGGGGTTCTAACTATGGCTACACCTTC	CASRRGTGGSNYGYTF
-	TRBV19	-	TRBJ2-7	TGTGCCAGTAGTATATTGGCGGGTCCTTACGAGCAGTACTTC	CASSILAGPYEQYF
-	TRBV2	-	TRBJ1-3	TGTGCCAGCAGAGCTTTTCGTGGAAACACCATATATTTT	CASRAFRGNTIYF
TRBD1	TRBV6-5	-	TRBJ1-2	TGTGCCAGCAGTTACTCGGGACAGAGCACCTTTTATGGCTACACCTTC	CASSYSGQSTFYGYTF
-	TRBV6-1	few	TRBJ1-4	TGTGCCAGCAGTTATGTGGGTGAAAAACTGTTTTTT	CASSYVGEKLFF
TRBD1	TRBV27	-	TRBJ2-7	TGTGCCAGCAGGGACAGGGTGTTCTCCTACGAGCAGTACTTC	CASRDRVFSYEQYF
-	TRBV19	-	TRBJ2-2	TGTGCCAGTAGTACCGTCGGAGGACACCCGAACACCGGGGAGCTGTTTTTT	CASSTVGGHPNTGELFF
TRBD1	TRBV2	-	TRBJ1-6	TGTGCCACCGGGGGGACAGTCTCCTATAATTCACCCCTCCACTTT	CATGGTVSYNSPLHF
TRBD1	TRBV5-5	-	TRBJ1-4	TGTGCCAGCAGCCAGACAGGGGGCGGTGAAAAACTGTTTTTT	CASSQTGGGEKLFF
-	TRBV18	-	TRBJ1-5	TGTGCCAGCTCACCAGGCCAGCATCAGCCCCAGCATTTT	CASSPGQHQPQHF
-	TRBV18	-	TRBJ2-6	TGTGCCAGCTCACCATCGGGACTCGGGGCCAACGTCCTGACTTTC	CASSPSGLGANVLTF
TRBD1	TRBV28	-	TRBJ2-1	TGTGCCAGCAGGTTAAACCCCGGGACAGGACTTTTAGGTGGGCAGTTCTTC	CASRLNPGTGLLGGQFF
-	TRBV5-6	-	TRBJ1-2	TGTGCCAGCGTACAGCGGTCTAACTATGGCTACACCTTC	CASVQRSNYGYTF
-	TRBV7-2	-	TRBJ2-3	TGTGCCAGCAGCTTATATGATACGCAGTATTTT	CASSLYDTQYF
TRBD2	TRBV7-2	-	TRBJ2-5	TGTGCCAGCAGCCAAGGCCTAGCGGGAGGGCTGGAGACCCAGTACTTC	CASSQGLAGGLETQYF
TRBD1	TRBV30	-	TRBJ1-4	TGTGCCTGGAGTGTACAGGGGGGGAGGAATGAAAAACTGTTTTTT	CAWSVQGGRNEKLFF
-	TRBV5-1	-	TRBJ1-5	TGCGCCAGCAGCGAAGGGGCTTATAGCAATCAGCCCCAGCATTTT	CASSEGAYSNQPQHF
-	TRBV5-6	-	TRBJ1-2	TGTGCCAGCAGCTTGGGCAGGGAGTATGGCTACACCTTC	CASSLGREYGYTF
-	TRBV19	-	TRBJ2-2	TGTGCCAGTAGCCCCCTCGGTAGTTCGGGCAGCACCGGGGAGCTGTTTTTT	CASSPLGSSGSTGELFF
-	TRBV23-1	-	TRBJ2-7	TGCGCCAGCAGTCAATCAAAGCGATTTTCCTACGAGCAGTACTTC	CASSQSKRFSYEQYF
-	TRBV6-5	-	TRBJ2-1	TGTGCCAGCAGTTACTCGTCAGGGCCCTACAATGAGCAGTTCTTC	CASSYSSGPYNEQFF
TRBD1	TRBV2	few	TRBJ1-5	TGTGCCAGCAGCGTGGGGACAGGGCGAAATCAGCCCCAGCATTTT	CASSVGTGRNQPQHF
-	TRBV5-1	-	TRBJ2-7	TGCGCCAGCAGCTTGACGCCGGGGCTCCCCTACGAGCAGTACTTC	CASSLTPGLPYEQYF
-	TRBV4-2	few	TRBJ1-5	TGTGCCAGCAGCCAAGATTCCCAATACAATCAGCCCCAGCATTTT	CASSQDSQYNQPQHF
-	TRBV2	-	TRBJ1-4	TGTGCCAGCTTCCGGGACAAGGGTGAAAAACTGTTTTTT	CASFRDKGEKLFF
-	TRBV7-9	-	TRBJ1-1	TGTGCCAGCAGCCACCGTGAGCCCACAGCTTTCTTT	CASSHREPTAFF
-	TRBV23-1	-	TRBJ1-4	TGCGCCAGCAGTCCGCTCTCCACAGGGTTGTTTTTT	CASSPLSTGLFF
-	TRBV5-4	-	TRBJ2-3	TGTGCCAGCAGCTTAGGTGGATCTGGCACAGATACGCAGTATTTT	CASSLGGSGTDTQYF
-	TRBV19	-	TRBJ1-6	TGTGCCAGTAGTATGGATTCACCCCTCCACTTT	CASSMDSPLHF
TRBD1	TRBV19	-	TRBJ1-4	TGTGCCAGTAGTATAGGACAGGGGGTTGAAAAACTGTTTTTT	CASSIGQGVEKLFF
TRBD1	TRBV5-1	-	TRBJ2-1	TGCGCCAGCAGCCCGACCGGGACAGCGCCCAATGAGCAGTTCTTC	CASSPTGTAPNEQFF
-	TRBV5-6	few	TRBJ2-7	TGTGCCAGCAGCTTGCGGGACACCTACCCATACGAGCAGTACTTC	CASSLRDTYPYEQYF
-	TRBV30	-	TRBJ1-2	TGTGCCTGGAAAGCGCAGGGGCAGGGTGGCTACACCTTC	CAWKAQGQGGYTF
-	TRBV19	-	TRBJ2-7	TGTGCCAGTCGAGAGCGAGGCAGTACCTACGAGCAGTACTTC	CASRERGSTYEQYF
-	TRBV5-4	once	TRBJ2-2	TGTGCCAGCAGCTTGAGGACAGACAACACCGGGGAGCTGTTTTTT	CASSLRTDNTGELFF
-	TRBV5-6	-	TRBJ2-5	TGTGCCAGCAGCTTGGGTTCGGGGGAGACCCAGTACTTC	CASSLGSGETQYF
TRBD2	TRBV2	-	TRBJ2-1	TGTGCCAGCAGCCAAATGGGAGGGGTGAATGAGCAGTTCTTC	CASSQMGGVNEQFF
-	TRBV10-3	few	TRBJ1-2	TGTGCCATCAGTGGCTTGGGGCCGCGGGATGGCTACACCTTC	CAISGLGPRDGYTF
TRBD1	TRBV4-1	few	TRBJ1-5	TGCGCCAGCAGCCCACGGACAGGGGCTAGCAATCAGCCCCAGCATTTT	CASSPRTGASNQPQHF
TRBD1	TRBV7-2	-	TRBJ1-4	TGTGCCAGCAGCTTAGTCGGGACAGGAGGACCAAAACTGTTTTTT	CASSLVGTGGPKLFF
TRBD1	TRBV18	-	TRBJ2-2	TGTGCCAGCTCACCGAGGACAGGGGGATACACCGGGGAGCTGTTTTTT	CASSPRTGGYTGELFF
-	TRBV9	few	TRBJ1-2	TGTGCCAGCAGCGTAGGCAGGGCCGTTAGGGGAGATGGCTACACCTTC	CASSVGRAVRGDGYTF
-	TRBV18	-	TRBJ2-5	TGTGCCAGCTCATCGGGGGGACAGTACCAAGAGACCCAGTACTTC	CASSSGGQYQETQYF
-	TRBV6-1	-	TRBJ2-1	TGTGCCAGCAGTGAAATGTCATTTGAGAACAATGAGCAGTTCTTC	CASSEMSFENNEQFF
TRBD1	TRBV6-1	-	TRBJ2-7	TGTGCCAGCAGTGAAGAGGACAGGGGGATCTACGAGCAGTACTTC	CASSEEDRGIYEQYF
TRBD1	TRBV5-1	few	TRBJ1-1	TGCGCCAGCAGGCGACAGGGAGTGAACACTGAAGCTTTCTTT	CASRRQGVNTEAFF
-	TRBV4-2	-	TRBJ2-5	TGTGCCAGCAGCCAAGAAGTCGGGCCTTATATGACCGGGACCCAGTACTTC	CASSQEVGPYMTGTQYF
TRBD2	TRBV5-4	-	TRBJ2-3	TGTGCCAGCAGCCGAGGGACTAGCGGGGCCCCTCGCGCAGATACGCAGTATTTT	CASSRGTSGAPRADTQYF
TRBD2	TRBV5-4	-	TRBJ2-7	TGTGCCAGCAGTCCGGGACTAGCGGGAGAAAGGTACTTC	CASSPGLAGERYF
-	TRBV7-6	once	TRBJ1-1	TGTGCCAGCAGCGCGGACAGTAACACTGAAGCTTTCTTT	CASSADSNTEAFF
-	TRBV14	-	TRBJ1-6	TGTGCCAGCAGCCAAGATGGGGGGCCCCCACTGGGCTCCTATAATTCACCCCTCCACTTT	CASSQDGGPPLGSYNSPLHF
-	TRBV14	-	TRBJ2-5	TGTGCCAGCAGCCAAGACGCTTTGGTCTGGGGAGCTTGGAAGGACCAAGAGACCCAGTACTTC	CASSQDALVWGAWKDQETQYF
TRBD1	TRBV7-2	-	TRBJ1-2	TGTGCCAGCAGCTTAGGCGGACAGGGGGCTCTCTATGGCTACACCTTC	CASSLGGQGALYGYTF
-	TRBV6-5	-	TRBJ1-2	TGTGCCAGCAGTAGGTCGACAGGATACTATGGCTACACCTTC	CASSRSTGYYGYTF